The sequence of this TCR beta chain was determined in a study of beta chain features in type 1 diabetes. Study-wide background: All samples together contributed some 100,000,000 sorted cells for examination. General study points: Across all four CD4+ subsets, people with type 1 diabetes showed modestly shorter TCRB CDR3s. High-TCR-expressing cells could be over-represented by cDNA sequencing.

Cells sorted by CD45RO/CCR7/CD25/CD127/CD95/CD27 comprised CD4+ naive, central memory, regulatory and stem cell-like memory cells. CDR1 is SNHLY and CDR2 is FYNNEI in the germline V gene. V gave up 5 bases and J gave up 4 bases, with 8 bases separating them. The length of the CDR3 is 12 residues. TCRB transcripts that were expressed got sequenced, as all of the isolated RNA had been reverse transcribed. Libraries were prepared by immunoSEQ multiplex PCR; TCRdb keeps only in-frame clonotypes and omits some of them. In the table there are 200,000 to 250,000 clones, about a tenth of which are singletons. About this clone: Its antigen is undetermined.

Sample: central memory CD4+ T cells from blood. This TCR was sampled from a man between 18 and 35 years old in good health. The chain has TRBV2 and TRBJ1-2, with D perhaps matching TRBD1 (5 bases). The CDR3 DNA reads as TGTGCCAGCAGTACACAGGTCTATGGCTACACCTTC. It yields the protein CASSTQVYGYTF. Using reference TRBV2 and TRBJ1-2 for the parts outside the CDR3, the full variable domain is EPEVTQTPSHQVTQMGQEVILRCVPISNHLYFYWYRQILGQKVEFLVSFYNNEISEKSEIFDDQFSVERPDGSNFTLKIRSTKLEDSAMYFCASSTQVYGYTFGSGTRLTVV.